Shown below are 12 T cell receptor beta chains from a single sample sequenced in a study of cytomegalovirus exposure and HLA in healthy donors. The PCR ran on 60 Vbeta and 13 Jbeta primers. Clones were sequenced by immunoSEQ multiplex PCR, and TCRdb holds only the in-frame ones, with some missing. Counted here are about 120,000 clones, roughly two thirds occurring once; the ten biggest clones make up about 2.2%. Sequenced material: PBMCs. These receptors were taken from a woman aged 30 to 39 in good health and CMV-seronegative.

The V gene is TRBV19, the J gene TRBJ1-1, with TRBD1 matching 8 bases. Germline V CDR1 and CDR2: LNHDA, SQIVND (reference sequence). V lost 9 bases and J lost 5; bases outside the gene matches: 11. The CDR3 is made up of 14 amino acids. This chain's CDR3 is CASNPGTGRTEAFF. Written as DNA, the CDR3 is TGTGCCAGCAACCCCGGGACAGGCAGGACTGAAGCTTTCTTT.

The chain uses TRBV28 and TRBJ2-7; 11 bases align to TRBD2. Germline V gene lookup returns CDR1 MDHEN and CDR2 SYDVKM. The junction had 10 bases not matched to a gene; V was cut back by 5 bases and J by 4 bases. The CDR3 length is 16 residues. CDR3 in DNA: TGTGCCAGCAGTATTAGACTAGCGGGGAATATATACGAGCAGTACTTC. Translation gives CASSIRLAGNIYEQYF.

The rearrangement links TRBV29-1 to TRBJ2-7; tentative D call: TRBD2 (7 bases). From germline, CDR1 is SQVTM and CDR2 ANQGSEA. This CDR3 is built from 15 residues. Trimming pared 4 bases from V and 0 bases from J, leaving 16 bases between. CDR3 protein: CSVVGGTFSSYEQYF. The CDR3 region has the DNA TGCAGCGTTGTGGGGGGGACATTCAGCTCCTACGAGCAGTACTTC.

The chain joins TRBV9 to TRBJ1-1, with D maybe TRBD1 (5 bases). The CDR3 runs to 13 residues. Germline assignment: CDR1 SGDLS and CDR2 YYNGEE. Trimming took 3 bases from V and 11 from J, leaving 17 bases between them. The CDR3 bases are TGTGCCAGCAGCGCCGATTTGCAGGGTAGGGCTTTCTTT. Its protein is CASSADLQGRAFF.

The chain links TRBV6-4 to TRBJ1-5; D perhaps matches TRBD1 (5 bases). There are 14 residues in the CDR3. V lost 0 bases to trimming and J lost 7 bases, with 10 bases between them. Germline V CDR1 and CDR2: MRHNA, SNTAGT. The CDR3 region has the DNA TGTGCCAGCAGTGACTCTTGGGGGGTCCAGCCCCAGCATTTT. Translated: CASSDSWGVQPQHF.

The chain recombines TRBV7-3 with TRBJ2-2, with D maybe TRBD1 (7 bases). The germline CDR1 and CDR2 sequences are SGHTA and FQGTGA. The V end was cut by 6 bases, the J end by 4 bases, with 15 bases between. CDR3 size: 15 residues. CDR3 residues: CASRAQGGGTGELFF. CDR3 in DNA: TGTGCCAGCAGGGCCCAGGGGGGCGGCACCGGGGAGCTGTTTTTT.

This clone was counted a few times. The V call is TRBV6-1, the J call TRBJ2-7; TRBD1 matches 10 bases. V lost 3 bases, J lost 3 bases, and 5 bases stayed unmatched. CDR1 is MNHNS and CDR2 is SASEGT in the germline V gene. The length of the CDR3 is 15 residues. This CDR3 is CASSDRRTGGYEQYF. The CDR3 DNA sequence: TGTGCCAGCAGTGACCGCCGGACAGGGGGCTACGAGCAGTACTTC.

This clone was detected only a few times. J is TRBJ2-5 and V is TRBV7-8; the D gene is possibly TRBD1 (5 bases). CDR1 and CDR2 from the germline V gene are SGHVS and FQNEAQ. CDR3 length equals 15 residues. The germline V and J ends were trimmed by 1 base and 5 bases, with 14 bases remaining between them. CDR3 DNA sequence: TGTGCCAGCAGCTTAGTTCAGGGTCCAGGGGAGACCCAGTACTTC. The encoded protein is CASSLVQGPGETQYF.

In this sample, this clone turned up a few times. V is TRBV28 and J is TRBJ2-7; TRBD2 matches 11 bases. Germline lookup yields CDR1 MDHEN and CDR2 SYDVKM. Losses at the gene ends were 5 bases for V and 3 bases for J; bases not matched to a gene: 3. The CDR3 is 14 amino acids. The CDR3 loop reads CASSPLAGGYEQYF. The CDR3, as DNA: TGTGCCAGCAGTCCCCTAGCGGGGGGCTACGAGCAGTACTTC. The variable domain in full, completed from reference TRBV28 and TRBJ2-7, reads DVKVTQSSRYLVKRTGEKVFLECVQDMDHENMFWYRQDPGLGLRLIYFSYDVKMKEKGDIPEGYSVSREKKERFSLILESASTNQTSMYLCASSPLAGGYEQYFGPGTRLTVT.

This chain links TRBV6-6 with TRBJ1-4; TRBD1 aligns across 11 bases. Germline assignment: CDR1 MNHNY and CDR2 SVGAGI (reference sequence). V shed 10 bases and J 10 bases; nucleotides not matched to a gene: 8. The CDR3 contains 13 residues. The CDR3 here is CATRGTGGRKLFF. The CDR3 nucleotides read TGTGCCACCAGGGGGACAGGGGGGCGAAAACTGTTTTTT.

The chain employs TRBV19 and TRBJ2-1; tentative D call: TRBD1 (6 bases). The V end lost 6 bases, the J end lost 4 bases, and 13 bases lay between the germline ends. The CDR3 length is 14 residues. The germline gives CDR1 LNHDA, CDR2 SQIVND (reference sequence). The CDR3 sequence is CASSNRDKYNEQFF. For the CDR3, the DNA is TGTGCCAGTAGCAACCGGGACAAATACAATGAGCAGTTCTTC.

The genes are TRBV30 and TRBJ1-3; D call uncertain. Germline V gene lookup returns CDR1 GTSNPN and CDR2 SVGIG (reference sequence). This CDR3 is 14 amino acids long. With 2 bases removed from V and 0 bases from J, the gap between germline ends came to 8 bases. CDR3 protein: CAWSRRVSGNTIYF. DNA of the CDR3: TGTGCCTGGAGTCGGAGGGTCTCTGGAAACACCATATATTTT.